The text below deals with one TCR beta chain. Its cognate antigen is unknown. Using its own MiXCR run on the RT-PCR reads, TCRdb lists one record per CDR3 protein. The sample carries 550,000 to 600,000 distinct CDR3 sequences, 12% recorded once. The sample comes from a study of response to subunit inactivated influenza vaccine. Study observations and caveats: The authors suggested that every seasonal influenza vaccination recruits few new T cells.

CDR1 MNHNS and CDR2 SASEGT come from the germline V gene. V trimming: 7 bases; J trimming: 4 bases; junction bases outside the gene matches: 12. The CDR3 contains 15 residues. The chain joins TRBV6-1 to TRBJ2-7; TRBD1 matches at 8 bases. The sequencing here drew on PBMCs from blood, taken on the day of vaccination. The source of this sequence is a man aged 50-59 years who received an inactivated influenza vaccine. This chain's CDR3 is CASKRTGTGPYEQYF. CDR3 DNA sequence: TGTGCCAGCAAGCGAACCGGGACAGGCCCTTACGAGCAGTACTTC.